This T cell receptor beta chain derives from a study of CD8+ T cells in alopecia areata (dated by TCRdb to between 2018 and 2020). At the level of the whole study: The treated patients took part in an open-label pilot trial in which moderate-to-severe alopecia areata was treated with oral tofacitinib at 5 to 10 mg twice daily. The study used high-throughput TCRbeta sequencing to examine T cell clonal expansion in alopecia areata, in both the C3H/HeJ mouse model and human patients. TCRbeta CDR3 regions were amplified by immunoSEQ multiplex PCR with 35 Vbeta forward and 13 Jbeta reverse primers. Scalp clonality was compared across normal scalp (n=4), patchy alopecia areata scalp (n=8), and alopecia totalis/universalis scalp (n=8). Biopsies were taken from tofacitinib-treated patients at baseline and at 4 and 24 weeks of treatment, and a later scalp biopsy was taken in several of the tofacitinib-treated patients. Patients received tofacitinib for 6 to 18 months and were then followed off drug for 6 months to check for delayed response and recurrence. Human TCRbeta sequencing covered scalp tissue and sorted CD4+ and CD8+ peripheral blood T cells from patchy and totalis/universalis alopecia areata patients and healthy controls. RNA was obtained with the PAXgene miRNA kit for fixed scalp, the miRNeasy kit for PBMCs, and the RNeasy kit for mouse skin. The SALT score, which quantifies the percentage of affected scalp surface area, was used to measure disease severity in treated patients.

Comments on this clone: There is no known antigen for this receptor. Base-call qualities are not available, and no considerably larger clone is one nucleotide away.

Reading the label with the study, this specimen's treatment or condition is: oral pan-JAK inhibitor, 5-10 mg twice daily. Peripheral blood and lesional scalp punch biopsies were obtained from patients with alopecia areata. PBMCs were isolated by density centrifugation and stained for CD3, CD4 and CD8, after which CD4+ and CD8+ T cells were sorted on a FACSAria. The CDR3, from cysteine to phenylalanine, totals 12 residues. Only the CDR3 portion is preserved as DNA: 36 bases, with reading frame beginning at the first base. The V and J ends are trimmed by 5 bases and 6 bases, leaving 10 bases between them. The germline V gene encodes CDR1 LNHDA and CDR2 SQIVND (reference sequence). Receptor amplification or capture employed the immunoSEQ multiplex PCR assay. To provide template for TCR sequencing, every sample had RNA extracted and reverse transcribed into cDNA. First-strand cDNA was synthesized using SuperScript III with a 2:1 mix of oligo-dT and random hexamers. A synthetic immune receptor repertoire was used to gauge amplification bias, and whatever bias remained was removed computationally. On the authors' methods: Raw reads were preprocessed to remove errors, and CDR3 was defined by IMGT conventions from the conserved cysteine to phenylalanine. Clonality was computed by normalizing Shannon entropy by log2 of the number of productive unique TCRs and subtracting the result from 1. Whether each scalp clone was CD4 or CD8 was inferred by checking scalp TCRbeta sequences against the CD4 and CD8 repertoires from sorted blood. Here the immuneACCESS table is served through TCRdb, limited to in-frame sequences with V and J called. Missing clones are a known gap in these copies; in checked studies unresolved V genes cover under half, and the rest lacks a known reason. V, J and clone size were drawn from that table, and D and trimming were deduced from the DNA. This sample comprises 150,000 to 200,000 clones, under 80% of them detected only once. The ten largest clones add up to roughly 1.3% of the sample.

Study-wide findings and limitations: Lesional scalp, especially in alopecia totalis/universalis, showed higher clonality and more expanded CD8+ clones than normal scalp, suggesting antigenic drive. During tofacitinib treatment, many expanded lesional clones remained in scalp and blood, and this persistence may partly explain relapse after treatment is stopped. The treated cohort was small, with a single nonresponder, so links between baseline CD8+ expansion and response need larger studies. Unlike mouse skin, where gammadelta T cells dominate, normal human skin contains resident alphabeta T cells that get sequenced too, which complicates analysis of the scalp TCR repertoire. Compared with mice, TCR sequences shared between patients were less clear, possibly partly because of HLA diversity across the patient population. Tofacitinib significantly lowered scalp clonality and the number of expanded CD8+ clones among the top 100 scalp clones.

This chain joins TRBV19 to TRBJ1-2, with no confidently assigned D gene. The sequence was collected from a human donor with alopecia areata. Material: CD4+ T cells sorted from blood, obtained between weeks 47 and 50, from a patient treated with tofacitinib. The CDR3 protein: CASSANANGYTF. The bases read TGTGCCAGTAGTGCCAACGCGAATGGCTACACCTTC.